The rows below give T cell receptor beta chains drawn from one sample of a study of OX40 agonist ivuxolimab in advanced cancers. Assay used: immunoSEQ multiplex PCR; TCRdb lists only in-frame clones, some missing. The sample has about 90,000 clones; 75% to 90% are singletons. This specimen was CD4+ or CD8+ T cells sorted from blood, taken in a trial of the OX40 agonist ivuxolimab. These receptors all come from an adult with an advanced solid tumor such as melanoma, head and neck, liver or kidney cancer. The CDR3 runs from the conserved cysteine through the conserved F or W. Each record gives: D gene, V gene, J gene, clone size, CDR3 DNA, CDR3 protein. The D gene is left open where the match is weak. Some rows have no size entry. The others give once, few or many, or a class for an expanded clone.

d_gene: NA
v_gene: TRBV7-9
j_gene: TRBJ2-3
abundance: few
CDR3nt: TGTGCCAGCAGCTTAGTCTCAGCGAGCACAGATACGCAGTATTTT
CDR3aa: CASSLVSASTDTQYF

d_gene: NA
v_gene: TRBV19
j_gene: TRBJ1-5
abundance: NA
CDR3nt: TGTGCCAGTAGTATAGATCCGGCAGGGGGCAATCAGCCCCAGCATTTT
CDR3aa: CASSIDPAGGNQPQHF

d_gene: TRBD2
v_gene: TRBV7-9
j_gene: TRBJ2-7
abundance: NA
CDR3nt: TGTGCCAGCAGCGGAAGATTAGCGGGGGCTAGCTACGAGCAGTACTTC
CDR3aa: CASSGRLAGASYEQYF

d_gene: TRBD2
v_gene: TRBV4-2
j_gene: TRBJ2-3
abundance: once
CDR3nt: TGTGCCAGCAGCCAAGCCTCATCCGGGACTAGGGGGGATACGCAGTATTTT
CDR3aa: CASSQASSGTRGDTQYF

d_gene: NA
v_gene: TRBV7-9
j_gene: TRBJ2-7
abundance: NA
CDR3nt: TGTGCCAGCAGCCCCCCCGGGACACCCACCTACGAGCAGTACTTC
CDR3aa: CASSPPGTPTYEQYF

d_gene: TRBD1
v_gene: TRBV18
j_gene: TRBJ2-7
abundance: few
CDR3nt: TGTGCCAGCTCGGACAGGGGTCACGAGCAGTACTTC
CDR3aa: CASSDRGHEQYF

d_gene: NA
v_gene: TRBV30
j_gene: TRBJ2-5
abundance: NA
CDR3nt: TGTGCCTGGAGCAGCCGGGGGCGCGAGACCCAGTACTTC
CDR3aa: CAWSSRGRETQYF

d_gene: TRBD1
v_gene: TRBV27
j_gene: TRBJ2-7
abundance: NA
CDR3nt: TGTGCCAGCGGCCACAGGGGGCGCTACGAGCAGTACTTC
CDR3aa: CASGHRGRYEQYF

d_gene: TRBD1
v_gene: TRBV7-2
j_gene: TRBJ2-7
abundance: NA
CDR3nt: TGTGCCAGCAGCCCTCCCTGGACAGGGATCTACGAGCAGTACTTC
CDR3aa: CASSPPWTGIYEQYF

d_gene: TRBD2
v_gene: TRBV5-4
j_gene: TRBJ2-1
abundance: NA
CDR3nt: TGTGCCAGCAGCTTGGAGCGGGAGACTCTTACCTACAATGAGCAGTTCTTC
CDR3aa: CASSLERETLTYNEQFF

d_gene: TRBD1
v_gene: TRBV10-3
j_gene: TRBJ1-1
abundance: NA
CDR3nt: TGTGCCATCAGTGAGTGGTCAGGGGGCATGAACACTGAAGCTTTCTTT
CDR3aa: CAISEWSGGMNTEAFF

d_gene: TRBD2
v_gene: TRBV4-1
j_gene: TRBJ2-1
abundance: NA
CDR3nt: TGCGCCAGCAGCACACTAGCGGGGTGGGGCCAAGAGCAGTTCTTC
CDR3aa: CASSTLAGWGQEQFF

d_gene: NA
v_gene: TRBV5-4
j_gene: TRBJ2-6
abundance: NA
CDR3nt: TGTGCCAGCAGCCCATACTACAGCTCTGGGGCCAACGTCCTGACTTTC
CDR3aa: CASSPYYSSGANVLTF

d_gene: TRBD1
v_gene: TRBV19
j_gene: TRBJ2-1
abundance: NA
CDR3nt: TGTGCCAGTAGTATAAGGGGGACAGTCAATGAGCAGTTCTTC
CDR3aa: CASSIRGTVNEQFF

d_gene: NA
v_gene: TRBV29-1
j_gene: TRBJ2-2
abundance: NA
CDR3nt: TGCAGCGTTGATTACACCGGGGAGCTGTTTTTT
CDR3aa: CSVDYTGELFF

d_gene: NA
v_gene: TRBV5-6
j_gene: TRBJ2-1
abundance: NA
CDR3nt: TGTGCCAGCAGCTACCACAATGAGCAGTTCTTC
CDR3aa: CASSYHNEQFF

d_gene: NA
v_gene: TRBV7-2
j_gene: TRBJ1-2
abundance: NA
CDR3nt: TGTGCCAGCAGCCCCGGAGGGAGGAACTATGGCTACACCTTC
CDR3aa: CASSPGGRNYGYTF